This T cell receptor (beta chain) came from a study of blood T cell repertoires in COVID-19. About the research overall: From the United States, Italy and Spain came samples of acute and convalescent COVID-19. Sources were T cells, B-cell-depleted T cells, or PBMCs; the material itself was cDNA or gDNA.

This CDR3 is built from 16 residues. The J segment lost 0 bases and the V segment lost 3 bases, leaving 8 bases of the junction unmatched. Germline V lookup: CDR1 SGHRS, CDR2 YFSETQ. How the authors handled the data: For nucleated cells, counts were estimated from reference gene primer amplification. Profiling relied on immunoSEQ multiplex PCR, and the TCRdb table lists in-frame clones only, not all of them. Clone size and the V and J calls come from that table; the DNA yielded D and trimming. This sample has about 120,000 clones, with around 81% found just once. The sequencing input was peripheral blood. The sequence was collected from a man between 60 and 70 years old with acute or convalescent COVID-19. This chain links TRBV5-1 with TRBJ2-7, with 8 bases aligning to TRBD2. The CDR3: CASSSSVAGLSYEQYF. In DNA, the CDR3 is TGCGCCAGCAGCTCCTCTGTAGCGGGACTCTCCTACGAGCAGTACTTC.